The rows below give T cell receptor beta chains drawn from one sample of a study of CD8 T cells in ankylosing spondylitis. TCRdb recomputed calls from the 5' RACE reads with MiXCR, one row per CDR3 protein. Of fewer than 250,000 distinct CDR3 sequences listed, 32% are singletons. The sequencing input was blood, either unsorted or a sorted T cell fraction (not recorded which). These receptors all come from a male donor with ankylosing spondylitis or in good health (not recorded which). Each CDR3 is given with its conserved first and last residue. D genes are given only for firm matches. Rows give clone size only sometimes, using once, few, many, or a class for an expanded clone.

CDR3aa: CASSLARTANYGYTF
CDR3nt: TGCGCCAGCAGCTTGGCCAGGACAGCCAACTATGGCTACACCTTC
j_gene: TRBJ1-2
v_gene: TRBV5-1
d_gene: -
len: 15
abundance: -

CDR3aa: CASSYRGGGSNIQYF
CDR3nt: TGTGCCAGCAGTTACAGGGGGGGGGGCTCAAACATTCAGTACTTC
j_gene: TRBJ2-4
v_gene: TRBV6-5
d_gene: -
len: 15
abundance: few

CDR3aa: CASSSTGGTDTQYF
CDR3nt: TGTGCCAGCAGCTCCACAGGGGGGACAGATACGCAGTATTTT
j_gene: TRBJ2-3
v_gene: TRBV6-1
d_gene: TRBD1
len: 14
abundance: few

CDR3aa: CASSSHGGRVPNEQFF
CDR3nt: TGTGCCAGCAGTTCCCATGGCGGGAGGGTACCAAATGAGCAGTTCTTC
j_gene: TRBJ2-1
v_gene: TRBV12-3/TRBV12-4
d_gene: TRBD2
len: 16
abundance: -

CDR3aa: CSVEGTGGGEAFF
CDR3nt: TGCAGCGTTGAAGGGACAGGGGGCGGTGAAGCTTTCTTT
j_gene: TRBJ1-1
v_gene: TRBV29-1
d_gene: TRBD1
len: 13
abundance: once

CDR3aa: CASSQMGGHYEQYF
CDR3nt: TGTGCCAGCAGCCAAATGGGGGGGCACTACGAGCAGTACTTC
j_gene: TRBJ2-7
v_gene: TRBV3-1
d_gene: -
len: 14
abundance: -

CDR3aa: CASIVPGGLRNEQFF
CDR3nt: TGTGCCAGCATTGTACCTGGGGGGCTTAGGAATGAGCAGTTCTTC
j_gene: TRBJ2-1
v_gene: TRBV6-4
d_gene: -
len: 15
abundance: -

CDR3aa: CSAPWGGRSYEQYF
CDR3nt: TGCAGTGCACCCTGGGGGGGGAGATCCTACGAGCAGTACTTC
j_gene: TRBJ2-7
v_gene: TRBV20-1
d_gene: TRBD2
len: 14
abundance: -

CDR3aa: CASSDVPLEQYF
CDR3nt: TGCGCCAGCAGCGATGTCCCCCTCGAGCAGTACTTC
j_gene: TRBJ2-7
v_gene: TRBV5-1
d_gene: -
len: 12
abundance: -

CDR3aa: CASSLRDRGFLIAGELFF
CDR3nt: TGTGCCAGCAGTCTTAGGGACAGGGGTTTTTTGATCGCCGGGGAGCTGTTTTTT
j_gene: TRBJ2-2
v_gene: TRBV6-1
d_gene: TRBD1
len: 18
abundance: -

CDR3aa: CASTSRGGYTF
CDR3nt: TGTGCCAGCACCTCCCGTGGTGGCTACACCTTC
j_gene: TRBJ1-2
v_gene: TRBV12-3/TRBV12-4
d_gene: -
len: 11
abundance: -

CDR3aa: CASSRGGQVQYF
CDR3nt: TGTGCCAGCAGCCGTGGAGGCCAGGTGCAGTACTTC
j_gene: TRBJ2-7
v_gene: TRBV11-2
d_gene: -
len: 12
abundance: -

CDR3aa: CASSLEGQLNTEAFF
CDR3nt: TGTGCCAGCAGCTTAGAGGGACAGCTGAACACTGAAGCTTTCTTT
j_gene: TRBJ1-1
v_gene: TRBV7-9
d_gene: TRBD1
len: 15
abundance: -

CDR3aa: CASGLVQRPDTQYF
CDR3nt: TGTGCCAGCGGACTAGTCCAGCGGCCAGATACGCAGTATTTT
j_gene: TRBJ2-3
v_gene: TRBV7-2
d_gene: TRBD2
len: 14
abundance: few

CDR3aa: CAISEGTDYNEQFF
CDR3nt: TGTGCCATCAGTGAGGGGACAGACTACAATGAGCAGTTCTTC
j_gene: TRBJ2-1
v_gene: TRBV10-3
d_gene: TRBD1
len: 14
abundance: -

CDR3aa: CASRDRPGYEQYF
CDR3nt: TGTGCCAGCAGGGACAGACCTGGATACGAGCAGTACTTC
j_gene: TRBJ2-7
v_gene: TRBV6-1
d_gene: -
len: 13
abundance: few

CDR3aa: CASSPDPGVNTEAFF
CDR3nt: TGCGCCAGCAGCCCGGATCCAGGGGTCAACACTGAAGCTTTCTTT
j_gene: TRBJ1-1
v_gene: TRBV5-1
d_gene: -
len: 15
abundance: -

CDR3aa: CSGGRGGYTF
CDR3nt: TGCAGTGGGGGGCGGGGTGGCTACACCTTC
j_gene: TRBJ1-2
v_gene: TRBV20-1
d_gene: -
len: 10
abundance: few

CDR3aa: CASSLQAGGPRTQYF
CDR3nt: TGTGCCAGCAGCCTCCAAGCGGGGGGGCCGCGGACGCAGTATTTT
j_gene: TRBJ2-3
v_gene: TRBV11-2
d_gene: TRBD2
len: 15
abundance: -

CDR3aa: CASSPRARKNIQYF
CDR3nt: TGTGCCAGCAGTCCCCGAGCTCGAAAAAACATTCAGTACTTC
j_gene: TRBJ2-4
v_gene: TRBV28
d_gene: -
len: 14
abundance: -

CDR3aa: CSAVLRTGWGNQPQHF
CDR3nt: TGCAGTGCTGTCCTCCGGACAGGGTGGGGCAATCAGCCCCAGCATTTT
j_gene: TRBJ1-5
v_gene: TRBV20-1
d_gene: TRBD1
len: 16
abundance: few

CDR3aa: CASSLPLGEKLFF
CDR3nt: TGTGCCAGCAGCTTACCCTTGGGGGAAAAACTGTTTTTT
j_gene: TRBJ1-4
v_gene: TRBV11-2
d_gene: -
len: 13
abundance: -

CDR3aa: CASSWVVGYNEQFF
CDR3nt: TGTGCCAGCAGTTGGGTGGTCGGCTACAATGAGCAGTTCTTC
j_gene: TRBJ2-1
v_gene: TRBV27
d_gene: -
len: 14
abundance: -

CDR3aa: CSASDPGDSRTEAFF
CDR3nt: TGCAGTGCTAGCGACCCAGGGGACAGTAGAACTGAAGCTTTCTTT
j_gene: TRBJ1-1
v_gene: TRBV20-1
d_gene: TRBD1
len: 15
abundance: -

CDR3aa: CASSFLFF
CDR3nt: TGTGCCAGCAGCTTTCTGTTTTTT
j_gene: TRBJ2-2
v_gene: TRBV7-9
d_gene: -
len: 8
abundance: -

CDR3aa: CSVPGGYYGYTF
CDR3nt: TGCAGCGTCCCCGGGGGTTACTATGGCTACACCTTC
j_gene: TRBJ1-2
v_gene: TRBV29-1
d_gene: -
len: 12
abundance: -

CDR3aa: CSARGGRDSQYNEQFF
CDR3nt: TGCAGTGCTAGAGGCGGCCGGGACAGTCAATACAATGAGCAGTTCTTC
j_gene: TRBJ2-1
v_gene: TRBV20-1
d_gene: TRBD1
len: 16
abundance: -

CDR3aa: CASSAGRVYYNEQFF
CDR3nt: TGTGCCAGCAGCGCCGGCAGGGTTTACTACAATGAGCAGTTCTTC
j_gene: TRBJ2-1
v_gene: TRBV9
d_gene: -
len: 15
abundance: few

CDR3aa: CASEKSTDTQYF
CDR3nt: TGTGCCAGTGAGAAAAGCACAGATACGCAGTATTTT
j_gene: TRBJ2-3
v_gene: TRBV12-3/TRBV12-4
d_gene: -
len: 12
abundance: -

CDR3aa: CASSLDSGQAVDTQYF
CDR3nt: TGTGCCAGCAGCTTAGACTCGGGACAGGCAGTTGATACGCAGTATTTT
j_gene: TRBJ2-3
v_gene: TRBV7-2
d_gene: TRBD1
len: 16
abundance: -

CDR3aa: CASSLEVGGSYNEQFF
CDR3nt: TGCGCCAGCAGCTTGGAAGTAGGAGGGTCCTACAATGAGCAGTTCTTC
j_gene: TRBJ2-1
v_gene: TRBV5-1
d_gene: -
len: 16
abundance: -

CDR3aa: CASSLSPAYNEQFF
CDR3nt: TGTGCCAGCAGCTTATCTCCGGCTTACAATGAGCAGTTCTTC
j_gene: TRBJ2-1
v_gene: TRBV7-2
d_gene: -
len: 14
abundance: -

CDR3aa: CAISEGRNGYTF
CDR3nt: TGTGCCATCAGTGAAGGACGAAATGGCTACACCTTC
j_gene: TRBJ1-2
v_gene: TRBV10-3
d_gene: -
len: 12
abundance: few

CDR3aa: CSVGEQGHTEAFF
CDR3nt: TGCAGCGTTGGGGAGCAGGGTCACACTGAAGCTTTCTTT
j_gene: TRBJ1-1
v_gene: TRBV29-1
d_gene: -
len: 13
abundance: -

CDR3aa: CSARVYDGYEQYF
CDR3nt: TGCAGTGCTCGGGTTTACGACGGTTACGAGCAGTACTTC
j_gene: TRBJ2-7
v_gene: TRBV20-1
d_gene: -
len: 13
abundance: few

CDR3aa: CASSQGTDEQFF
CDR3nt: TGTGCCAGCAGCCAAGGGACGGATGAGCAGTTCTTC
j_gene: TRBJ2-1
v_gene: TRBV3-1
d_gene: -
len: 12
abundance: few

CDR3aa: CATSRDSGTGHF
CDR3nt: TGTGCCACCAGCAGAGACTCCGGGACGGGACACTTC
j_gene: TRBJ2-5
v_gene: TRBV15
d_gene: -
len: 12
abundance: -

CDR3aa: CATASATDTQYF
CDR3nt: TGTGCCACAGCGAGTGCGACAGATACGCAGTATTTT
j_gene: TRBJ2-3
v_gene: TRBV10-3
d_gene: -
len: 12
abundance: few

CDR3aa: CSARRENSYEQYF
CDR3nt: TGCAGTGCTAGACGAGAGAACTCCTACGAGCAGTACTTC
j_gene: TRBJ2-7
v_gene: TRBV20-1
d_gene: -
len: 13
abundance: many

CDR3aa: CASSTDRGETQYF
CDR3nt: TGTGCCAGCAGCACGGACAGGGGAGAGACCCAGTACTTC
j_gene: TRBJ2-5
v_gene: TRBV5-6
d_gene: TRBD1
len: 13
abundance: many

CDR3aa: CASSGTERNQPQHF
CDR3nt: TGTGCCAGCAGCGGGACGGAGAGAAACCAGCCCCAGCATTTT
j_gene: TRBJ1-5
v_gene: TRBV28
d_gene: -
len: 14
abundance: -

CDR3aa: CSARDRQGALYEQYF
CDR3nt: TGCAGTGCTAGAGACCGACAGGGGGCGCTTTACGAGCAGTACTTC
j_gene: TRBJ2-7
v_gene: TRBV20-1
d_gene: TRBD1
len: 15
abundance: -

CDR3aa: CSARDRRSEQYF
CDR3nt: TGCAGTGCTAGAGATAGGCGCAGTGAGCAGTACTTC
j_gene: TRBJ2-7
v_gene: TRBV20-1
d_gene: -
len: 12
abundance: few

CDR3aa: CASSDGPQDYNEQFF
CDR3nt: TGCGCCAGCAGCGATGGGCCCCAGGATTACAATGAGCAGTTCTTC
j_gene: TRBJ2-1
v_gene: TRBV5-1
d_gene: -
len: 15
abundance: -

CDR3aa: CSASPQGQGGETQYF
CDR3nt: TGCAGTGCTAGCCCCCAGGGACAGGGCGGGGAGACCCAGTACTTC
j_gene: TRBJ2-5
v_gene: TRBV20-1
d_gene: TRBD1
len: 15
abundance: -

CDR3aa: CSARSPLDRGGNQPQHF
CDR3nt: TGCAGTGCTAGATCTCCCCTGGACAGGGGGGGCAATCAGCCCCAGCATTTT
j_gene: TRBJ1-5
v_gene: TRBV20-1
d_gene: TRBD1
len: 17
abundance: -

CDR3aa: CASSSPSGENTGELFF
CDR3nt: TGTGCCAGCAGCTCACCTAGCGGGGAGAACACCGGGGAGCTGTTTTTT
j_gene: TRBJ2-2
v_gene: TRBV12-3/TRBV12-4
d_gene: TRBD2
len: 16
abundance: -

CDR3aa: CAISESPGLAGNEQFF
CDR3nt: TGTGCCATCAGTGAGTCGCCGGGACTAGCGGGCAATGAGCAGTTCTTC
j_gene: TRBJ2-1
v_gene: TRBV10-3
d_gene: TRBD2
len: 16
abundance: -

CDR3aa: CSVGGRIIPEQFF
CDR3nt: TGCAGCGTTGGTGGCAGGATTATACCTGAGCAGTTCTTC
j_gene: TRBJ2-1
v_gene: TRBV29-1
d_gene: -
len: 13
abundance: few

CDR3aa: CASSPTGTGTYEQYF
CDR3nt: TGTGCCAGCAGCCCGACCGGGACAGGGACCTACGAGCAGTACTTC
j_gene: TRBJ2-7
v_gene: TRBV7-8
d_gene: TRBD1
len: 15
abundance: -

CDR3aa: CASSRSFPSLAKNIQYF
CDR3nt: TGTGCCAGCAGCCGTAGTTTTCCCAGTTTGGCCAAAAACATTCAGTACTTC
j_gene: TRBJ2-4
v_gene: TRBV12-3/TRBV12-4
d_gene: -
len: 17
abundance: once

CDR3aa: CASSDPSDPKGYEQYF
CDR3nt: TGTGCCAGCAGTGACCCCAGCGACCCGAAGGGGTACGAGCAGTACTTC
j_gene: TRBJ2-7
v_gene: TRBV25-1
d_gene: -
len: 16
abundance: -

CDR3aa: CATSRPFSGASTDTQYF
CDR3nt: TGTGCCACCAGCAGACCCTTTAGCGGGGCTAGCACAGATACGCAGTATTTT
j_gene: TRBJ2-3
v_gene: TRBV15
d_gene: TRBD2
len: 17
abundance: once

CDR3aa: CSARDQDYTKGVGYTF
CDR3nt: TGCAGTGCTAGAGATCAGGACTATACCAAGGGGGTGGGCTACACCTTC
j_gene: TRBJ1-2
v_gene: TRBV20-1
d_gene: -
len: 16
abundance: -

CDR3aa: CASRRMTGELFF
CDR3nt: TGTGCCAGCAGACGGATGACGGGGGAGCTGTTTTTT
j_gene: TRBJ2-2
v_gene: TRBV6-5
d_gene: -
len: 12
abundance: few